This passage covers 18 T cell receptor beta chains from one sample sequenced in a study of T cell responses to AZD1222 COVID-19 vaccine. Produced via immunoSEQ multiplex PCR; TCRdb's table is partial and in-frame only. The sample includes some 120,000 clones, 80% to 90% of them seen just once. The sequencing used peripheral blood, collected on day 0 of AZD1222 vaccination. These receptors originate from an adult in good health.

This clone was counted once. The rearrangement uses TRBV6-5 and TRBJ2-7, with TRBD1 matching 7 bases. Germline CDR1 is MNHEY and CDR2 is SVGAGI. The V gene end was trimmed by 6 bases and the J gene end by 2 bases; junction bases not matched to a gene: 10. The CDR3 totals 15 residues. The CDR3 protein is CASSLTGVVTYEQYF. The CDR3 DNA sequence: TGTGCCAGCAGCCTCACAGGGGTCGTAACCTACGAGCAGTACTTC.

V and J are TRBV21-1 and TRBJ1-1; the D call in the table, TRBD1, was not verified against the DNA. TRBV21-1 is deemed a pseudogene. There are 16 residues in the CDR3. The CDR3 DNA sequence: TGTGCCCCAGCAAGTGGGGCGAAAGGGGGTCCGACTGAAGCTTTCTTT. This translates into CAPASGAKGGPTEAFF.

This sequence joins TRBV7-2 and TRBJ2-7, with 9 bases aligning to TRBD1. V lost 5 bases, J lost 1 base, and 3 bases stayed unmatched. The CDR3 has 14 residues. The germline V gene has CDR1 SGHTA and CDR2 FQGNSA. For the CDR3, the DNA is TGTGCCAGCAGCAGGACAGGGGAATCCTACGAGCAGTACTTC. Translation: CASSRTGESYEQYF.

The rearrangement links TRBV7-2 to TRBJ2-4, with 8 bases lining up with TRBD2. Trimming took 5 bases from V and 6 from J; bases not matched to a gene: 9. Germline values: CDR1 SGHTA, CDR2 FQGNSA. The length of the CDR3 is 15 residues. In DNA form, the CDR3 reads TGTGCCAGCAGCCCCGGGTGGGCGGGAGGAAACATTCAGTACTTC. This gives the protein CASSPGWAGGNIQYF.

The chain uses TRBV6-5 and TRBJ1-2; possible D gene TRBD1, 6 bases. CDR1 is MNHEY and CDR2 is SVGAGI in the germline V gene. Trimming cost V 3 bases and J 4 bases, with 15 bases left between them. The CDR3 contains 15 residues. CDR3 sequence reads: CASSYYWGQGYGYTF. In DNA form, the CDR3 reads TGTGCCAGCAGTTATTATTGGGGGCAGGGCTATGGCTACACCTTC.

The V call is TRBV3-1 (or the pseudogene TRBV3-2), the J call TRBJ2-5; TRBD1 matches 10 bases. Germline CDR1 reads LGHDT; CDR2 reads YNNKEL (reference sequence). This CDR3 has 17 residues. V shed 1 base, J shed 5 bases, and the junction held 10 bases outside the gene matches. CDR3 nucleotides: TGTGCCAGCAGCCAAGCCTCGGGACAGGGGATGTTTGAGACCCAGTACTTC. Its protein product is CASSQASGQGMFETQYF.

The count of this clone is one. The V gene is TRBV3-1 (or the pseudogene TRBV3-2), the J gene TRBJ1-1; D gene ambiguous. The CDR3 sequence is 13 residues long. The germline V gene encodes CDR1 LGHDT and CDR2 YNNKEL (reference sequence). Trimming took 1 base from V and 0 from J, leaving 3 bases between them. The CDR3 coding sequence is TGTGCCAGCAGCCAAGGGCTGAACACTGAAGCTTTCTTT. This encodes CASSQGLNTEAFF.

This clone was seen once. The chain recombines TRBV24-1 with TRBJ2-3; D may correspond to TRBD1 or TRBD2 (6 bases each). V was trimmed by 5 bases and J by 5 bases, leaving 10 bases between them. Germline CDR1 reads KGHDR; CDR2 reads SFDVKD. CDR3 length: 13 residues. The CDR3 here is CATSAGAGDTQYF. CDR3 DNA sequence: TGTGCCACCAGTGCGGGGGCAGGAGATACGCAGTATTTT.

V usage is TRBV19 and J usage is TRBJ1-3, with TRBD1 matching 7 bases. Germline values: CDR1 LNHDA, CDR2 SQIVND (reference sequence). With V trimmed by 7 bases and J by 1 base, 16 bases remained unmatched. There are 18 residues in the CDR3. In nucleotides, the CDR3 is TGTGCCAGTACCATAGGGGGCAGGGGACTTGGTTCTGGAAACACCATATATTTT. It translates to CASTIGGRGLGSGNTIYF.

CDR3: CAISALTGDRGTDTQYF. The CDR3 DNA reads as TGTGCCATCAGTGCTTTGACAGGGGATCGAGGCACAGATACGCAGTATTTT. This rearrangement joins TRBV10-3 to TRBJ2-3; 8 nucleotides line up with TRBD1. V gave up 4 bases and J gave up 1 base; unmatched junction bases: 10. CDR3 length equals 17 residues. The germline CDR1 and CDR2 sequences are ENHRY and SYGVKD.

V usage is TRBV5-4 and J usage is TRBJ1-2, with D hard to call. V was clipped by 5 bases and J by 8 bases, with 19 bases between them. This CDR3 spans 14 amino acids. Germline-derived CDR1 and CDR2 are SGHNT and YYREEE (reference sequence). The CDR3 reads CASRFAGRMYGYTF. Here the CDR3 DNA reads TGTGCCAGCAGATTCGCCGGACGGATGTACGGCTACACCTTC.

The chain is built from TRBV7-9 and TRBJ1-2; the D gene is possibly TRBD1 (6 bases). From germline, CDR1 is SEHNR and CDR2 FQNEAQ (reference sequence). Trimming took 0 bases from V and 1 from J, leaving 12 bases between them. The CDR3 contains 16 residues. CDR3 in amino acids: CASSLAGGGLNYGYTF. CDR3 bases: TGTGCCAGCAGCTTAGCTGGGGGGGGCCTTAACTATGGCTACACCTTC.

This sequence joins TRBV7-2 and TRBJ2-1; 15 bases line up with TRBD2. The V segment lost 5 bases and the J segment 6 bases; nucleotides outside the gene matches: 5. The CDR3 is 16 residues long. In germline, CDR1 is SGHTA, CDR2 FQGNSA. This CDR3 is CASSPPGLAGGNEQFF. CDR3 bases: TGTGCCAGCAGCCCACCGGGACTAGCGGGGGGCAATGAGCAGTTCTTC. Combining the CDR3 with reference TRBV7-2 and TRBJ2-1 gives the whole variable domain GAGVSQSPSNKVTEKGKDVELRCDPISGHTALYWYRQSLGQGLEFLIYFQGNSAPDKSGLPSDRFSAERTGGSVSTLTIQRTQQEDSAVYLCASSPPGLAGGNEQFFGPGTRLTVL.

This clone was detected a few times. The chain couples TRBV5-1 to TRBJ2-7, with 9 nucleotides matching TRBD1. Unmatched junction bases numbered 10, after V lost 3 bases and J lost 6 bases. CDR3 length equals 15 residues. Germline V gives CDR1 SGHRS, CDR2 YFSETQ. Written as DNA, the CDR3 is TGCGCCAGCAGCTGGCTCACCGGGACAGGGAGCGAGCAGTACTTC. Amino acids: CASSWLTGTGSEQYF.

This clone has only a few counts. The V gene is TRBV5-1, the J gene TRBJ2-2; 7 bases are shared with TRBD2. The CDR3 covers 15 residues. CDR1 is SGHRS, CDR2 YFSETQ, per germline. V lost 2 bases and J lost 3; bases outside the gene matches: 4. CDR3 sequence (DNA): TGCGCCAGCAGCTTTCTGGGAGGGGACACCGGGGAGCTGTTTTTT. As protein: CASSFLGGDTGELFF.

This chain uses TRBV4-1 with TRBJ1-4; TRBD1 matches at 11 bases. From germline, CDR1 is MGHRA and CDR2 YSYEKL. The CDR3 is made up of 14 amino acids. The V and J ends lost 4 bases and 7 bases, in that order; junction bases with no gene match: 2. The chain's CDR3 is CASSPGQGGEKLFF. The CDR3 DNA reads TGCGCCAGCAGCCCGGGACAGGGGGGTGAAAAACTGTTTTTT.

This chain's CDR3 is CSVGTLNTGELFF. CDR3 DNA: TGCAGCGTCGGGACTCTAAACACCGGGGAGCTGTTTTTT. The V gene is TRBV29-1, the J gene TRBJ2-2, with D possibly being TRBD2 (6 bases). Between the trimmed V and J ends, which lost 6 bases and 2 bases, there was a span of 10 bases. CDR3 size: 13 residues. The germline V gene has CDR1 SQVTM and CDR2 ANQGSEA.

The rearrangement joins TRBV24-1 to TRBJ2-5, with D tentatively TRBD2 (6 bases). The CDR3 contains 13 residues. V dropped 9 bases and J dropped 1 base, with 11 bases sitting between them. The V gene's germline CDR1 is KGHDR and CDR2 SFDVKD. Here the CDR3 reads CATEEAGQETQYF. For the CDR3, the DNA is TGTGCCACCGAGGAAGCGGGCCAAGAGACCCAGTACTTC.